The rows below give T cell receptor beta chains drawn from one sample of a study of cytomegalovirus exposure and HLA in healthy donors. TCRdb's copy holds only in-frame clones and misses some; the assay was immunoSEQ multiplex PCR. This sample yields 55,000 to 80,000 clones, of which 65% to 70% are seen a single time; 2% to 2.5% belongs to the top ten. Sequencing was performed on PBMCs. All receptors come from a woman in her 30s in good health and CMV-seronegative. The conserved cysteine and the conserved F or W are not part of the CDR3 here. Fields, in order: J gene, V gene, CDR3 protein.

>TRBJ1-1|TRBV27
ASSSRGGDTEAF
>TRBJ2-6|TRBV15
ATGLARGSGANVLT
>TRBJ2-2|TRBV7-9
ASSLAKGQGSANTGELF
>TRBJ1-1|TRBV5-8
ASSLEQGAIGTEAF
>TRBJ2-3|TRBV9
ASSAYLAGGPDTQY
>TRBJ2-2|TRBV10-3
AISPGHPNTGELF
>TRBJ1-2|TRBV6-5
ASSYSGGRDDGYT
>TRBJ1-1|TRBV19
ASSIVGRTEAF
>TRBJ2-2|TRBV11-2
ASSLDQVSQQLF
>TRBJ2-7|TRBV27
ASSSSPTFYEQY
>TRBJ2-3|TRBV27
ASSLDRSTDTQY
>TRBJ1-1|TRBV6-5
ASTPWEVRGTEAF
>TRBJ1-5|TRBV19
ASSIREGSNQPQH
>TRBJ2-1|TRBV5-4
ASSFPGLSSYNEQF
>TRBJ1-3|TRBV30
AWSQGTLENTIY
>TRBJ1-1|TRBV4-2
ASSQVGQGRDTEAF
>TRBJ1-1|TRBV7-8
ASSLAPVNRGTEAF
>TRBJ2-7|TRBV10-3
AISEQGADYEQY
>TRBJ1-4|TRBV9
ASSGEPLDPGTPPRANEKLF
>TRBJ1-2|TRBV5-1
ASSSAGTGVGYT
>TRBJ1-1|TRBV4-2
ASSLQVRVNTEAF
>TRBJ2-5|TRBV10-2
ASRPPGTSGGAEKDLRYQETQY
>TRBJ2-7|TRBV7-9
SSSLQSYEQY
>TRBJ2-1|TRBV11-3
ASSLGAGGLYNEQF
>TRBJ2-5|TRBV5-4
ASSQERGGGETQY
>TRBJ1-2|TRBV4-1
ASSQGWGPNYGYT
>TRBJ2-5|TRBV5-1
ANSFRRQETQY
>TRBJ2-1|TRBV7-2
ASSQDRGDEQF
>TRBJ1-5|TRBV29-1
SVLGTGDQPQH
>TRBJ1-1|TRBV10-3
AISESGQRNTEAF